Shown below are 14 T cell receptor beta chains from a single sample sequenced in a study of shared clonotypes between healthy human individuals. Assay: immunoSEQ multiplex PCR; the TCRdb copy retains only in-frame clones and omits some. The profile shows under 150,000 clones, more than 65% of them singletons. The sample comprised memory CD8+ T cells sorted from blood. Subset given: CD45RO+ cells pooled with CCR7-negative TemRA cells. The receptors derive from a woman aged 30 to 39 in good health.

In this sample, this clone turned up many times. The genes are TRBV10-1 and TRBJ2-6; TRBD1 agrees at 12 bases. Trimming removed 2 bases from V and 3 bases from J; junction bases left unmatched: 5. The CDR3 runs 18 residues. The germline gives CDR1 WNHNN, CDR2 SYGVQD (reference sequence). The DNA for the CDR3 is TGCGCCAGCAGTGAGAGGGGACAGGGGGCAATTGGGGCCAACGTCCTGACTTTC. As protein: CASSERGQGAIGANVLTF.

The CDR3 DNA sequence: TGTGCCAGCAGCCTCCATTGGCCAGGGACTGGAAACACCATATATTTT. Amino acids: CASSLHWPGTGNTIYF. The J gene is TRBJ1-3, the V gene TRBV7-2, with D possibly being TRBD1 (5 bases). This CDR3 contains 16 residues. V was clipped by 5 bases and J by 2 bases, with 16 bases between them. From germline, CDR1 is SGHTA and CDR2 FQGNSA.

The sample holds a few counts of this clone. The gene calls are TRBV2 and TRBJ1-2; D is unresolved. The CDR3 covers 13 residues. Germline V CDR1 and CDR2: SNHLY, FYNNEI. The V end lost 6 bases, the J end lost 4 bases, and 12 bases lay between the germline ends. The CDR3: CASRDPEPYGYTF. Here the CDR3 DNA reads TGTGCCAGCAGGGACCCTGAACCCTATGGCTACACCTTC.

This rearrangement joins TRBV10-2 to TRBJ2-7; D call uncertain. Germline-derived CDR1 and CDR2 are WSHSY and SAAADI. With 11 bases removed from V and 0 bases from J, the gap between germline ends came to 14 bases. The CDR3 runs to 13 residues. The CDR3 loop reads CASWADNSYEQYF. CDR3 DNA: TGCGCCTCATGGGCGGATAACTCCTACGAGCAGTACTTC.

This chain's CDR3 is CASSFLDSTPLRNTQYF. As DNA, the CDR3 is TGTGCCAGCAGCTTCCTCGACAGCACCCCTTTACGGAATACGCAGTATTTT. This rearrangement joins TRBV7-9 to TRBJ2-3, with a possible D match to TRBD1 (5 bases). The CDR3 totals 17 residues. The germline V gene has CDR1 SEHNR and CDR2 FQNEAQ (reference sequence). V lost 3 bases to trimming and J lost 7 bases, with 23 bases between them.

The chain carries TRBV28 and TRBJ1-3, with D unclear. CDR3 length equals 14 residues. Germline-derived CDR1 and CDR2 are MDHEN and SYDVKM. V was pared by 5 bases and J by 0 bases, with 8 bases between. CDR3 in DNA: TGTGCCAGCAGTCCCCCTTTCTCTGGAAACACCATATATTTT. This translates into CASSPPFSGNTIYF.

The chain combines TRBV25-1 with TRBJ2-1; 7 bases align to TRBD1. J was trimmed by 6 bases and V by 1 base; bases with no gene match: 12. From germline, CDR1 is MGHDK and CDR2 SYGVNS. The CDR3 contains 17 residues. CDR3 sequence reads: CASSESQTGNEGNEQFF. The CDR3 DNA follows: TGTGCCAGCAGTGAATCTCAGACAGGGAATGAGGGCAATGAGCAGTTCTTC.

V usage is TRBV5-6 and J usage is TRBJ2-7, with D tentatively TRBD2 (6 bases). CDR1 SGHDT and CDR2 YYEEEE come from the germline V gene. V was shortened by 0 bases and J by 0 bases, with 7 bases between the two germline ends. The CDR3 is 14 residues long. CDR3 bases: TGTGCCAGCAGCTTGGTGGGGGGCTCCTACGAGCAGTACTTC. Protein product: CASSLVGGSYEQYF.

The rearrangement joins TRBV25-1 to TRBJ2-5; unclear D gene. The J call may be wrong; the DNA end is better matched by TRBJ2-7. In germline, CDR1 is MGHDK, CDR2 SYGVNS. The CDR3 length is 10 residues. The CDR3 DNA reads as TGTGCCAGCAGTGCGTCCGAGCAGTACTTC. Translated, it gives CASSASEQYF.

The chain carries TRBV19 and TRBJ2-5; D may match TRBD1 or TRBD2 (5 bases each). This CDR3 is 17 amino acids long. Germline lookup yields CDR1 LNHDA and CDR2 SQIVND (reference sequence). The germline V and J ends were trimmed by 7 bases and 0 bases, with 21 bases remaining between them. CDR3 protein: CASTGIRDVRHQETQYF. CDR3 coding DNA: TGTGCCAGTACCGGAATTCGGGACGTTCGACACCAAGAGACCCAGTACTTC.

The chain links TRBV19 to TRBJ2-7; TRBD2 matches at 7 bases. The CDR3 totals 14 residues. Germline V gene lookup returns CDR1 LNHDA and CDR2 SQIVND (reference sequence). Trimming at V came to 4 bases and at J to 7 bases, leaving 10 bases not matched to a gene. In DNA, the CDR3 is TGTGCCAGTAGTACGGGGACTAACGGGTTGGAGCAGTACTTC. This codes for CASSTGTNGLEQYF.

The chain combines TRBV28 with TRBJ1-2, with D possibly being TRBD1 (5 bases). Trimming left V 5 bases short and J 2 bases short, with 12 bases between. Germline loops: CDR1 MDHEN, CDR2 SYDVKM. This CDR3 has 14 amino acids. The CDR3 bases are TGTGCCAGCAGTCCCGGGGGAGAGAACTATGGCTACACCTTC. Residues: CASSPGGENYGYTF.

The rearrangement joins TRBV6-5 to TRBJ2-7; 9 nucleotides match TRBD1. This CDR3 contains 15 residues. V was clipped by 6 bases and J by 3 bases; unmatched bases: 9. Germline-derived CDR1 and CDR2 are MNHEY and SVGAGI. DNA of the CDR3: TGTGCCAGCAGCCCAACAGGGGGCGGCCACTACGAGCAGTACTTC. Encoded protein: CASSPTGGGHYEQYF.

This clone was counted between two and nine times. V gene TRBV6-1 combines with J gene TRBJ2-3; TRBD2 agrees at 9 bases. Losses at the gene ends were 4 bases for V and 2 bases for J; bases not matched to a gene: 1. This CDR3 contains 14 residues. Germline CDR1 reads MNHNS; CDR2 reads SASEGT. CDR3 region: CASSGTSATDTQYF. DNA for the CDR3: TGTGCCAGCAGTGGGACTAGCGCCACAGATACGCAGTATTTT.